This T cell receptor beta chain was retrieved from a study of liver allograft versus peripheral blood T cells. Overall study: A comparison was made between T cell receptor repertoires in transplanted livers and those in recipients' peripheral blood. Study outcomes and limitations: Differences were reported between the T cell receptor repertoires inside liver allografts and those that were detected in peripheral blood.

One entry per CDR3 protein results from TCRdb running MiXCR on the reads. The sample yields a few thousand distinct CDR3 sequences, 14% seen once. This clonotype was observed at least ten times. What it binds is unknown. This CDR3 has 10 amino acids. V was clipped by 3 bases and J by 7 bases, with 6 bases between them. CDR1 is DFQATT and CDR2 is SNEGSKA in the germline V gene (reference sequence). The TCR was taken from a human patient who had a liver transplant. A share of the T cells may be of graft donor origin. The rearrangement joins TRBV20-1 to TRBJ1-1; D remains ambiguous. CDR3 sequence: CSASSYEAFF. DNA of the CDR3: TGCAGTGCTAGTAGTTATGAAGCTTTCTTT.